Sequencing of this T cell receptor (beta chain) was carried out in a study of technical replicates of blood from a few donors. The assay was immunoSEQ multiplex PCR, and TCRdb's table has in-frame clones only and misses some. The sample lists about 80,000 clones; over 75% were seen once. The V gene lost 0 bases and the J gene lost 5 bases, with 22 bases spanning the gap. Germline V gene sequence: CDR1 SGHDN, CDR2 FVKESK. The CDR3 runs to 18 residues. Sequencing was done on a sample of T cells isolated from PBMCs. V and J are TRBV14 and TRBJ2-5; D may be TRBD2 (6 bases). The sequence was obtained from a human donor in good health. CDR3 protein: CASSQDTPFRERVETQYF. The CDR3 region has the DNA TGTGCCAGCAGCCAAGATACTCCCTTTCGGGAGCGAGTGGAGACCCAGTACTTC.